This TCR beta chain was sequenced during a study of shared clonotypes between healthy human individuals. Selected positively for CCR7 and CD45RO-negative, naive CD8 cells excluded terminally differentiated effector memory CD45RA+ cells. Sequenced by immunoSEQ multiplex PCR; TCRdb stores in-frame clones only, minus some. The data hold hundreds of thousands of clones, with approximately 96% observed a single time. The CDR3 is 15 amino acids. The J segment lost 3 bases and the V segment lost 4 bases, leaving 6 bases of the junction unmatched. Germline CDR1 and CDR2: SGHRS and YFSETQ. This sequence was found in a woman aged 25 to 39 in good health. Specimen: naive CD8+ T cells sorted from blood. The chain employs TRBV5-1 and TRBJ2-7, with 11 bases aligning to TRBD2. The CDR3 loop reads CASSLTSGILYEQYF. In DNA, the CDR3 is TGCGCCAGCAGCCTGACTAGCGGGATCCTCTACGAGCAGTACTTC.